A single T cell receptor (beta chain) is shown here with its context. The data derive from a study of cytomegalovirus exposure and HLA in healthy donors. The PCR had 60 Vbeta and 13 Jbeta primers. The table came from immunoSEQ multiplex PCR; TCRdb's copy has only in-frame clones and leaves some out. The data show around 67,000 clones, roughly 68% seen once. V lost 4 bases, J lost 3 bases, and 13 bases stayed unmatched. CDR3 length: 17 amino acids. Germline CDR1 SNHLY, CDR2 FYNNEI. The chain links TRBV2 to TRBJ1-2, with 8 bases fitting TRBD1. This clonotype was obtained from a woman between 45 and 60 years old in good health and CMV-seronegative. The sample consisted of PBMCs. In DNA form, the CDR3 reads TGTGCCAGCAGTGGTCTCTCATTGACAGGGGCGTACTATGGCTACACCTTC. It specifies CASSGLSLTGAYYGYTF.